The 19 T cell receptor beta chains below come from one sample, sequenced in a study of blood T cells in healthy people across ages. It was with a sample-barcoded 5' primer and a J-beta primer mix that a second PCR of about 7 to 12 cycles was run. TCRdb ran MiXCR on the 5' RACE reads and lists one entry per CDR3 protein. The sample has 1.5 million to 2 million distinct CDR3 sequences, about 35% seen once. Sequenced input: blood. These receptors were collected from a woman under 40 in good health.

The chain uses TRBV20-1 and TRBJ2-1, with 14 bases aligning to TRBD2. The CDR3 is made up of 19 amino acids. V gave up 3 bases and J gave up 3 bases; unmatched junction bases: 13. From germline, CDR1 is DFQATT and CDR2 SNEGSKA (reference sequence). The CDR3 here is CSARGLAGEPKRIYNEQFF. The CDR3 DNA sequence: TGCAGTGCTAGGGGACTAGCGGGAGAACCCAAAAGAATCTACAATGAGCAGTTCTTC.

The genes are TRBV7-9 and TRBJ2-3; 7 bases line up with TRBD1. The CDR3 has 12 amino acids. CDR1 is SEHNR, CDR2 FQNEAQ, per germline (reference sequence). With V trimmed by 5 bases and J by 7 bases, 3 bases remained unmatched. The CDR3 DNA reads TGTGCCAGCAGCCAACAGGGGCATACGCAGTATTTT. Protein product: CASSQQGHTQYF.

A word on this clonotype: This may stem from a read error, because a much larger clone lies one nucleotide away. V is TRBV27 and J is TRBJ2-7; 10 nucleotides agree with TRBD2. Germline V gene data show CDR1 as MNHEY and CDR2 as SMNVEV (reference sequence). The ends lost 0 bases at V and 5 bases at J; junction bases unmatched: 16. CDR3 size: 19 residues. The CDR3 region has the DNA TGTGCCAGCAGTTTATCGCGAAGGGGACGAGCGGGAGGGACACACGAGCAGTACTTC. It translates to CASSLSRRGRAGGTHEQYF.

CDR3 sequence (DNA): TGCAGTGCTAGGCCTATTCTAGCGGGAGTCCCAGATACGCAGTATTTT. Protein product: CSARPILAGVPDTQYF. The chain employs TRBV20-1 and TRBJ2-3; the match to TRBD2 covers 10 bases. The CDR3 extends over 16 amino acids. V lost 3 bases to trimming and J lost 4 bases; unmatched junction nucleotides: 10. Germline V CDR1 and CDR2: DFQATT, SNEGSKA (reference sequence).

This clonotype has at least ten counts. CDR3 in amino acids: CASSVDHEQYF. The CDR3 coding sequence is TGTGCCAGCAGCGTAGATCACGAGCAGTACTTC. The V call is TRBV9, the J call TRBJ2-7; D not certain. Trimming took off 0 bases at V and 5 bases at J, with 3 bases between the two ends. Germline values: CDR1 SGDLS, CDR2 YYNGEE. The CDR3 spans 11 residues.

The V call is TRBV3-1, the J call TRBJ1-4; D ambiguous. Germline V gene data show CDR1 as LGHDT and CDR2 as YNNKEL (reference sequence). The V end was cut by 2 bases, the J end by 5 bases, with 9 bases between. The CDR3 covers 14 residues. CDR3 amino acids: CASSQSHQNEKLFF. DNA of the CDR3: TGTGCCAGCAGCCAATCACACCAAAATGAAAAACTGTTTTTT.

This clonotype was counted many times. DNA of the CDR3: TGTGCCAGCAGTCTTCGGACAGGGCTATTTTACGAGCAGTACTTC. Protein: CASSLRTGLFYEQYF. The chain joins TRBV27 to TRBJ2-7; 8 positions match TRBD1. The CDR3 is 15 amino acids. The ends lost 5 bases at V and 4 bases at J; junction bases unmatched: 10. Germline CDR1 reads MNHEY; CDR2 reads SMNVEV (reference sequence).

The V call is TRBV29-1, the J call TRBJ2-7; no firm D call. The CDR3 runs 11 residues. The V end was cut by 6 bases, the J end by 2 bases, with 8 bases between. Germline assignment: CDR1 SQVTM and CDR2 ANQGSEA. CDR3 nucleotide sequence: TGCAGCGTGGACGGTGCCTACGAGCAGTACTTC. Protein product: CSVDGAYEQYF.

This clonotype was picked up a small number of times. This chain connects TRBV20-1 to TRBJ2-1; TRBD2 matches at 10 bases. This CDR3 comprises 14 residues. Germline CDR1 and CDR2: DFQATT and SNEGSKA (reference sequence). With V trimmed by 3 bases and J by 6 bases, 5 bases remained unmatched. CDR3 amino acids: CSARERGGLNEQFF. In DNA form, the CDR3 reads TGCAGTGCTAGGGAGCGGGGGGGCCTCAATGAGCAGTTCTTC.

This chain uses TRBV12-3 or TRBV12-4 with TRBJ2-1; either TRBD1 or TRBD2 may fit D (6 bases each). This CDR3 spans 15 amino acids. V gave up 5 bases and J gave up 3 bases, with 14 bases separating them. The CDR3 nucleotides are TGTGCCAGCAGTCGGGCTAGGGGGGTCTACAATGAGCAGTTCTTC. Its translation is CASSRARGVYNEQFF.

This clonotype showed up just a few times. CDR3 nucleotide sequence: TGTGCCAGCAGTGAAGCGGGTGCCCTCTCCTACGAGCAGTACTTC. It yields the protein CASSEAGALSYEQYF. The chain couples TRBV2 to TRBJ2-7; D is unclear. CDR3 size: 15 residues. Germline V gives CDR1 SNHLY, CDR2 FYNNEI. V lost 0 bases and J lost 0, with 9 bases in between. Variable domain in full (rest from reference TRBV2 and TRBJ2-7): EPEVTQTPSHQVTQMGQEVILRCVPISNHLYFYWYRQILGQKVEFLVSFYNNEISEKSEIFDDQFSVERPDGSNFTLKIRSTKLEDSAMYFCASSEAGALSYEQYFGPGTRLTVT.

The CDR3 nucleotides are TGTGCCAGCAGCCCCCTCTCCTCGATTAGCGAGCAGTACTTC. This translates into CASSPLSSISEQYF. The chain carries TRBV7-8 and TRBJ2-7; D call uncertain. The CDR3 has 14 residues. The germline gives CDR1 SGHVS, CDR2 FQNEAQ. Between the trimmed V and J ends, which lost 5 bases and 6 bases, there was a span of 17 bases.

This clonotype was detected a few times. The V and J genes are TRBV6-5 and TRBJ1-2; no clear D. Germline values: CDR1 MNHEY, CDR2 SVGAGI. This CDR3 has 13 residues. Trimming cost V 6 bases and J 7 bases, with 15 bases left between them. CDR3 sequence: CASSYGGKAGYTF. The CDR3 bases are TGTGCCAGCAGCTACGGAGGGAAGGCTGGCTACACCTTC.

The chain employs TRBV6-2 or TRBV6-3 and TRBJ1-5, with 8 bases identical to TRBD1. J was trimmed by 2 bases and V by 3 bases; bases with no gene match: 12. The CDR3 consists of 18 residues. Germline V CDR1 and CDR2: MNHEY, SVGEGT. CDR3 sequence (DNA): TGTGCCAGCAGTTATGAGAGAAACAGGGGACAGGGCAATCAGCCCCAGCATTTT. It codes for CASSYERNRGQGNQPQHF.

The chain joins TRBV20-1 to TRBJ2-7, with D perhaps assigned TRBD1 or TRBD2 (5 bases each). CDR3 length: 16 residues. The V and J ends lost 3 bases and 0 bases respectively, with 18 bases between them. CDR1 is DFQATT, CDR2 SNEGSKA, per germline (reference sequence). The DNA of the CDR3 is TGCAGTGCTAGTGATCGTGGTGGGACCGGCTCCTACGAGCAGTACTTC. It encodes CSASDRGGTGSYEQYF.

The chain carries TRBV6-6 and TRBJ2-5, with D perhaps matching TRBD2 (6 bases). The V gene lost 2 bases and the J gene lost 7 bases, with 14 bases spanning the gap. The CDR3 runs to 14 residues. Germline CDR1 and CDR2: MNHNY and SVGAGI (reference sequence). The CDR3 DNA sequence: TGTGCCAGCAGTTACGGGGGGACCTCCAGGACCCAGTACTTC. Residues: CASSYGGTSRTQYF.

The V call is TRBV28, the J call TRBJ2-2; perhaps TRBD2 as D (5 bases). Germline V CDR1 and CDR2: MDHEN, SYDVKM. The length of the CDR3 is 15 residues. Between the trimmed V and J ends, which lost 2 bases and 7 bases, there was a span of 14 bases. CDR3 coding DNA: TGTGCCAGCAGTTTAGTGGGAGAGAAGCTCGGGGAGCTGTTTTTT. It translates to CASSLVGEKLGELFF.

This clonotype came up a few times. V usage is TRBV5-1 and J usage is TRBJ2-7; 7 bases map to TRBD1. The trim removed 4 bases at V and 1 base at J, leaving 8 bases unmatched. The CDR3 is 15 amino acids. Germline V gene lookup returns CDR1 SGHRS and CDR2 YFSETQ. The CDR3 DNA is TGCGCCAGCAGCCAAGTACAGGGGAATTCCTACGAGCAGTACTTC. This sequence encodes CASSQVQGNSYEQYF.

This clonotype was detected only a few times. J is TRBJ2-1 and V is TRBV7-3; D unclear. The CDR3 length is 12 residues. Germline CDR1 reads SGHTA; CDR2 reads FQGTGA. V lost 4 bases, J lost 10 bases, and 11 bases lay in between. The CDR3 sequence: CASSSAPAEQFF. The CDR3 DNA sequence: TGTGCCAGCAGCTCCGCGCCCGCGGAGCAGTTCTTC.